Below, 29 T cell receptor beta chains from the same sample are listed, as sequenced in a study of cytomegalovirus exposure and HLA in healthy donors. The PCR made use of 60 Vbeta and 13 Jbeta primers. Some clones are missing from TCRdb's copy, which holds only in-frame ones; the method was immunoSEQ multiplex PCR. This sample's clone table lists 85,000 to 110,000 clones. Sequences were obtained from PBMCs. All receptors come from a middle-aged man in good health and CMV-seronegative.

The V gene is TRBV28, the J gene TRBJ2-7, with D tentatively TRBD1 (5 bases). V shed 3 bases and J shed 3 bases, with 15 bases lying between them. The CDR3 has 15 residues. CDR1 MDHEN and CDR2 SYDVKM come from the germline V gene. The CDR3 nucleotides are TGTGCCAGCAGTTTGTTGCAGGGTTTAATCTACGAGCAGTACTTC. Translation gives CASSLLQGLIYEQYF.

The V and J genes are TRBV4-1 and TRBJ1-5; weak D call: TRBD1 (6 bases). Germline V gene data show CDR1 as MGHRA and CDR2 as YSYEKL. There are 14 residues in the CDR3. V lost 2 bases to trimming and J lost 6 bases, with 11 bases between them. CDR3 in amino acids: CASSQNRVSQPQHF. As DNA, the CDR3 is TGCGCCAGCAGCCAAAACAGGGTCAGTCAGCCCCAGCATTTT.

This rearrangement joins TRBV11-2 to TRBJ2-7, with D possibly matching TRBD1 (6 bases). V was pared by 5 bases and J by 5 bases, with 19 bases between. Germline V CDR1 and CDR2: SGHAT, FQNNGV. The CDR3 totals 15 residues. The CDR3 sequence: CASSMRQVSLNEQYF. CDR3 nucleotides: TGTGCCAGCAGCATGCGACAGGTTTCATTGAACGAGCAGTACTTC.

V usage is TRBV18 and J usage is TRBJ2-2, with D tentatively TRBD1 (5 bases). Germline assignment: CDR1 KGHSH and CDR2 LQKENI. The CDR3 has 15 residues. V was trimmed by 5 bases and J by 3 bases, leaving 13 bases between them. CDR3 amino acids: CASSSLLTDTGELFF. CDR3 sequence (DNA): TGTGCCAGCTCATCGCTCTTGACAGACACCGGGGAGCTGTTTTTT.

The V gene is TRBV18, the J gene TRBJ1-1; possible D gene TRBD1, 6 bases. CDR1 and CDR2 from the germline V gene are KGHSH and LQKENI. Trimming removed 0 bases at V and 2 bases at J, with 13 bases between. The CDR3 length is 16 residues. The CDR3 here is CASSPPGRTANTEAFF. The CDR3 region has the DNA TGTGCCAGCTCACCACCGGGTAGGACAGCTAACACTGAAGCTTTCTTT. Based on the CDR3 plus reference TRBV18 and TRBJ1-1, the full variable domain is NAGVMQNPRHLVRRRGQEARLRCSPMKGHSHVYWYRQLPEEGLKFMVYLQKENIIDESGMPKERFSAEFPKEGPSILRIQQVVRGDSAAYFCASSPPGRTANTEAFFGQGTRLTVV.

The CDR3 region is CASSQDPRRSLEQEGYGYTF. CDR3 nucleotide sequence: TGTGCCAGCAGCCAAGATCCCCGACGCAGTCTTGAACAGGAGGGTTATGGCTACACCTTC. This chain connects TRBV14 to TRBJ1-2, with D perhaps TRBD1 (5 bases). This CDR3 is built from 20 residues. The V end was cut by 0 bases, the J end by 5 bases, with 28 bases between. Germline V gives CDR1 SGHDN, CDR2 FVKESK. Looking up the rest from reference TRBV14 and TRBJ1-2 gives the full variable domain: EAGVTQFPSHSVIEKGQTVTLRCDPISGHDNLYWYRRVMGKEIKFLLHFVKESKQDESGMPNNRFLAERTGGTYSTLKVQPAELEDSGVYFCASSQDPRRSLEQEGYGYTFGSGTRLTVV.

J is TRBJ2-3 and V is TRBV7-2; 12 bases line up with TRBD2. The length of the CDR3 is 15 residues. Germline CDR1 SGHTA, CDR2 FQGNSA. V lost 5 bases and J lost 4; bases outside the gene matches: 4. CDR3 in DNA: TGTGCCAGCAGCCCTAGCGGGAGGGCCGCAGATACGCAGTATTTT. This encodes CASSPSGRAADTQYF.

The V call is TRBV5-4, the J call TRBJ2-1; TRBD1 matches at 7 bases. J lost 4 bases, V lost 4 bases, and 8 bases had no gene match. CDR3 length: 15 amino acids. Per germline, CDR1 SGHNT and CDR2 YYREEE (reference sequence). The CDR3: CASSGSTGVYNEQFF. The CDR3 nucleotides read TGTGCCAGCAGCGGGTCTACAGGGGTGTACAATGAGCAGTTCTTC.

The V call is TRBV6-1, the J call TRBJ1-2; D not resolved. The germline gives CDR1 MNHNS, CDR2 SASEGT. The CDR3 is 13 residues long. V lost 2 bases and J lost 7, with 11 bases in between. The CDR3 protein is CASSENPLFGYTF. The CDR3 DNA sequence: TGTGCCAGCAGTGAAAACCCACTATTTGGCTACACCTTC.

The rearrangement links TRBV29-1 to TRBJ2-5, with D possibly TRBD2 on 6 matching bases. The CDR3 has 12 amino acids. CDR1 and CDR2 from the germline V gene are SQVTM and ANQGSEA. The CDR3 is CAWSGSQETQYF. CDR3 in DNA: TGCGCTTGGTCCGGGAGCCAAGAGACCCAGTACTTC.

The CDR3 nucleotides are TGTGCCAGCAGTTTATCCCGATCCACGGGGGGGCCCACAGATACGCAGTATTTT. Translation gives CASSLSRSTGGPTDTQYF. The chain uses TRBV27 and TRBJ2-3, with 8 bases that match TRBD2. This CDR3 contains 18 residues. Looked up from germline, CDR1 is MNHEY and CDR2 is SMNVEV (reference sequence). The J segment lost 2 bases and the V segment lost 0 bases, leaving 10 bases of the junction unmatched.

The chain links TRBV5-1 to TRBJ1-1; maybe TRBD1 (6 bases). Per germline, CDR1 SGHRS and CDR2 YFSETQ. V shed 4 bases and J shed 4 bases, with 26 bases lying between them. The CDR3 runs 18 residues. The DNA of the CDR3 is TGCGCCAGCAGCCCCCTGGGGGGGCCGGGGGTATTTGGCACTGAAGCTTTCTTT. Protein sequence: CASSPLGGPGVFGTEAFF. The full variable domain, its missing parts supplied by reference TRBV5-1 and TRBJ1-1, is KAGVTQTPRYLIKTRGQQVTLSCSPISGHRSVSWYQQTPGQGLQFLFEYFSETQRNKGNFPGRFSGRQFSNSRSEMNVSTLELGDSALYLCASSPLGGPGVFGTEAFFGQGTRLTVV.

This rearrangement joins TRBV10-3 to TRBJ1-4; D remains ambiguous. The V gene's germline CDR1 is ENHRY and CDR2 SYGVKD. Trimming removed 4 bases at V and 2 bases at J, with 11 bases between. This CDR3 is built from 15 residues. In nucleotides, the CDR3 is TGTGCCATCAGTGTTGATAAGGAGACTAATGAAAAACTGTTTTTT. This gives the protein CAISVDKETNEKLFF.

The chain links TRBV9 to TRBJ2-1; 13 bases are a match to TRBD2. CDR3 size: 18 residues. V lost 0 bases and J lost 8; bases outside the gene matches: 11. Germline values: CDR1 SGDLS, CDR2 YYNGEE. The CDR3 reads CASSVETSGRINLDEQFF. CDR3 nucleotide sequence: TGTGCCAGCAGCGTAGAGACTAGCGGGAGGATCAATTTAGATGAGCAGTTCTTC. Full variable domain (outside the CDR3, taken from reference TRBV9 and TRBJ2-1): DSGVTQTPKHLITATGQRVTLRCSPRSGDLSVYWYQQSLDQGLQFLIQYYNGEERAKGNILERFSAQQFPDLHSELNLSSLELGDSALYFCASSVETSGRINLDEQFFGPGTRLTVL.

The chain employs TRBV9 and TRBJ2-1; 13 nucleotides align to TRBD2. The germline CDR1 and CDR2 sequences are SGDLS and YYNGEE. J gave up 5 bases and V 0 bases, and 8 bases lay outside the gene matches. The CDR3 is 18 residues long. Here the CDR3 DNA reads TGTGCCAGCAGCGTAGGTCTCACTAGCGGGGGGGCCAACAATGAGCAGTTCTTC. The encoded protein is CASSVGLTSGGANNEQFF. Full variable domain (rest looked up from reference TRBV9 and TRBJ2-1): DSGVTQTPKHLITATGQRVTLRCSPRSGDLSVYWYQQSLDQGLQFLIQYYNGEERAKGNILERFSAQQFPDLHSELNLSSLELGDSALYFCASSVGLTSGGANNEQFFGPGTRLTVL.

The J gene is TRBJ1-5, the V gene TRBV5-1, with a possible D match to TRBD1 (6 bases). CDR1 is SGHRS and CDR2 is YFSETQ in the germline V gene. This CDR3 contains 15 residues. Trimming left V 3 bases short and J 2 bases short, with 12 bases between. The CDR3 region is CASSWGGLGNQPQHF. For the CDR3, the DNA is TGCGCCAGCAGCTGGGGGGGGCTGGGCAATCAGCCCCAGCATTTT.

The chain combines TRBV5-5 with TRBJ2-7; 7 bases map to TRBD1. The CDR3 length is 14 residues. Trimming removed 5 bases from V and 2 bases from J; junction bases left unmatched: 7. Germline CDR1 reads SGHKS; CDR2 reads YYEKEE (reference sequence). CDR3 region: CASRVDRAPYEQYF. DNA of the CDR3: TGTGCCAGCAGAGTTGACAGGGCGCCCTACGAGCAGTACTTC.

This CDR3 is CASSTGGAGTDTQYF. The CDR3 DNA reads TGTGCCAGCAGCACTGGGGGGGCAGGCACAGATACGCAGTATTTT. The V and J genes are TRBV28 and TRBJ2-3; maybe TRBD2 (7 bases). Germline V gene data show CDR1 as MDHEN and CDR2 as SYDVKM. The V end was cut by 6 bases, the J end by 1 base, with 14 bases between. The CDR3 is 15 residues long.

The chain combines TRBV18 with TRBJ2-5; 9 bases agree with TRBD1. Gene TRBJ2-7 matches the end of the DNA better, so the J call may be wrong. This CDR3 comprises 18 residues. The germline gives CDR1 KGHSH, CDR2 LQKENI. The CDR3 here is CASSPLIAGTGISYEQYF. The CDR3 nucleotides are TGTGCCAGCTCACCACTTATTGCCGGGACAGGGATTTCCTACGAGCAGTACTTC.

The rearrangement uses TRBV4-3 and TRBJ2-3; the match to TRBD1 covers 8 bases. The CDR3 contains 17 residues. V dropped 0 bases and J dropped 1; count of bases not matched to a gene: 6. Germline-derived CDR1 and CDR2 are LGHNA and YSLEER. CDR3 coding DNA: TGCGCCAGCAGCCAAGAGGCGCTACAGGGGGGCACAGATACGCAGTATTTT. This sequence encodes CASSQEALQGGTDTQYF.

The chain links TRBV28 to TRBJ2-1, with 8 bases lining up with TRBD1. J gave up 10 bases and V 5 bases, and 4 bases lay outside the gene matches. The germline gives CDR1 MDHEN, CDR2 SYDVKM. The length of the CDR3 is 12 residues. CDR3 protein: CASSTRTGEQFF. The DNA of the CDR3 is TGTGCCAGCAGTACCAGGACAGGGGAGCAGTTCTTC.

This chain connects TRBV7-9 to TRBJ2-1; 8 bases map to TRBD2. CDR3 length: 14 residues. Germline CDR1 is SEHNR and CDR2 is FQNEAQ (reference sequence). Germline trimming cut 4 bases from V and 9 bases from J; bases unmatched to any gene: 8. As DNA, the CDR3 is TGTGCCAGCAGCTATCTAGCGGGTGGTGCTGAGCAGTTCTTC. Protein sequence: CASSYLAGGAEQFF.

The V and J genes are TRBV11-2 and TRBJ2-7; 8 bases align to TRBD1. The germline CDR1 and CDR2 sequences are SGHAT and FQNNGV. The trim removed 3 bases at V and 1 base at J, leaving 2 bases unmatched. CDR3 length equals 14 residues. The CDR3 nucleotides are TGTGCCAGCAGCTTTGGACAGGGATCCTACGAGCAGTACTTC. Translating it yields CASSFGQGSYEQYF.

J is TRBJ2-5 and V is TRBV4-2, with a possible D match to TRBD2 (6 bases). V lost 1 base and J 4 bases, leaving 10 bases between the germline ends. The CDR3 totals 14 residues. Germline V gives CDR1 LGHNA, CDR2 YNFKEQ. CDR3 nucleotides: TGTGCCAGCAGCCAAGCGGGGGAAGGAGAGACCCAGTACTTC. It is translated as CASSQAGEGETQYF.

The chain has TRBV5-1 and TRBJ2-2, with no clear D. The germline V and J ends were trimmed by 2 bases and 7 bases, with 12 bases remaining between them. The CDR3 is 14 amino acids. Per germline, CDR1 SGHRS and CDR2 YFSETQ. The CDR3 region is CASSFTTAYGELFF. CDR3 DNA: TGCGCCAGCAGCTTCACCACAGCCTACGGGGAGCTGTTTTTT.

Here the CDR3 reads CASSLVATGELFF. The CDR3 coding sequence is TGTGCCAGCAGCTTAGTAGCAACCGGGGAGCTGTTTTTT. The V and J genes are TRBV7-9 and TRBJ2-2, with D uncertain. The ends were cut back, 1 base at V and 5 bases at J, with 5 bases in the middle. Germline CDR1 and CDR2: SEHNR and FQNEAQ (reference sequence). The length of the CDR3 is 13 residues.

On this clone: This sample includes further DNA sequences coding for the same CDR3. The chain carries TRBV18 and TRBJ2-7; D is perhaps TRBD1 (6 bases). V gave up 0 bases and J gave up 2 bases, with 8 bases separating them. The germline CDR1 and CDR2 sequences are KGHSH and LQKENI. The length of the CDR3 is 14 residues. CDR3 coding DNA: TGTGCCAGCTCACCACCCGACAGGACCTACGAGCAGTACTTC. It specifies CASSPPDRTYEQYF.

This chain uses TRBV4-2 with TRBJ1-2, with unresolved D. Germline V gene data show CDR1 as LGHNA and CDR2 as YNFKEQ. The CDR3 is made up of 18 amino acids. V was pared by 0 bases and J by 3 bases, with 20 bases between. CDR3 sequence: CASSQDHEVWGEHYGYTF. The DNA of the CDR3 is TGTGCCAGCAGCCAAGATCACGAGGTTTGGGGAGAACACTATGGCTACACCTTC.

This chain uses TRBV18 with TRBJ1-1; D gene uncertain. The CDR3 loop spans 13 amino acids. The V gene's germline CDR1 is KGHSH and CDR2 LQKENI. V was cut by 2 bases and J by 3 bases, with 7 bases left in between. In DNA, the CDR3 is TGTGCCAGCTCACCAGGGCCCTACACTGAAGCTTTCTTT. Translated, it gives CASSPGPYTEAFF.